This T cell receptor (beta chain) was documented in a study of cytomegalovirus exposure and HLA in healthy donors (dated by TCRdb to about 2017). In the study overall: According to an earlier analysis of around 600 of the donors, about 179 million T cells yielded roughly 110 million unique TCR beta sequences and 250 to 350 Gb of sequence data. Both class I and class II loci were covered by HLA typing, at four-digit resolution. On average, roughly 250,000 unique TCR beta nucleotide sequences were sequenced per donor among about 400 genotyped donors of the cohort, with roughly a sixth of those sequences being non-productive. Donor age, sex, ethnicity and CMV serostatus were compiled alongside the repertoire data. The study profiled the T cell repertoires of under 700 subjects by immunosequencing and related them to cytomegalovirus serostatus. To predict cytomegalovirus infection status, the study brought together high-throughput TCR immunosequencing, statistical association of individual TCRs with disease status, and machine learning. The later analysis used no new phenotypic data to find candidate immune exposures, relying instead on TCR beta sequences and their occurrence across donors. To decide whether each TCR beta V gene segment behaved as functional or pseudogenic, an earlier analysis of some 600 of the donors relied on high-throughput TCR beta sequencing. A later analysis re-analyzed previously published TCR beta repertoires from 666 donors and added high-resolution HLA genotyping to study TCR occurrence patterns. Typing coverage varied by locus: roughly 629-640 donors for A, B, C, DRB1 and DQB1; more than 500 for DQA1; approximately 570 for DPA1; 400 to 480 for DPB1. All discovery cohort repertoires had been generated on a single sequencing platform. The study was designed to test whether signatures of past pathogen exposure could be identified by cataloging public T cell receptors. An early release covering about 600 HLA-typed donors comprised approximately 290 gigabases of sequencing data and approximately 85 million unique TCR sequences. Among the roughly 390 genotyped donors, approximately 76% belonged to the genetic ancestry cluster associated with self-reported Caucasian donors. In a later genetic analysis, genome-wide SNP genotypes for about 65% of the 666 donors were used, and that subset was treated as a discovery cohort. Roughly 5 DR-DQ haplotypes were handled as single units for association and clustering, since linkage in the cohort was strong. Along with the roughly 710-subject first cohort, a separate validation cohort of 120 different subjects was used.

Points the paper makes about the study in general: HLA typing was unavailable for some donors at each locus, so association tests used only the typed subset. The 87-base-pair reads could not distinguish some IMGT-functional V segments, including TRBV6-2 and TRBV6-3, so those segments were excluded. A later analysis found that most CMV-associated TCR beta chains appeared HLA-restricted, with HLA associations seemingly driven largely by CMV exposure. The classifier was reported to diagnose cytomegalovirus status with high specificity and sensitivity in both the original cohort and the validation cohort. A further reported finding was that TCR beta sequences accurately predicted the HLA-A and HLA-B alleles for most subjects in the first cohort. Seventeen rarely observed V segments, including chromosome 9 orphons, were excluded from the earlier analysis of several hundred of the donors because counts were too low. Several of the top co-occurrence clusters appeared to be linked to parvovirus B19, influenza, CMV and Epstein-Barr virus, according to a later analysis. When HLA alleles, especially DR and DQ, strongly co-occurred, attributing TCR associations to individual alleles was difficult. Across donors, most TCR sequences were observed very rarely, whereas some public TCRs were present in many individuals. Linkage disequilibrium might explain the correlated functional status among segregating V segments, but an unknown experimental factor could not be ruled out. The sequencing pipeline was judged likely to have produced a cluster of highly shared sequence variants as a technical artifact. The authors suggested that the approach could potentially be extended to other disease states and immunological phenotypes. A few of the identified cytomegalovirus-associated TCR beta chains were confirmed in vitro to be specific for cytomegalovirus antigens. A total of 150 or so TCR beta chains were listed by the study as associated with cytomegalovirus. In a later analysis, the rate of TCR association differed among HLA loci, with DRB1 alleles having the most associated TCRs and HLA-C alleles having the fewest. Compared with the roughly 670-donor mean, donors in an Asian-associated ancestry cluster had fewer N-insertions in productive TCRs, according to a later genetic analysis. Compared with equally common non-associated chains, HLA-associated TCR beta chains in a later analysis were more clonally expanded and had lower generation probabilities. This cohort had only TCR beta chains sequenced, and the lack of alpha or paired-chain data limited which features could be detected. CMV serostatus was the only immune exposure information available for the cohort. In an earlier analysis of 587 of the donors, most TCR beta V segments appeared in productive rearrangements about 87% or about 30% of the time, broadly matching IMGT annotations. Presence/absence analyses assumed roughly uniform sequencing depth across donors, an assumption that may not hold. In a later genetic analysis, a missense DCLRE1C variant was associated with V-gene and J-gene trimming of TCR beta chains, and the association was replicated in an independent cohort. In a later analysis, 15,000 to 20,000 TCR beta sequences were associated with specific HLA alleles at a false discovery rate of 0.05.

Libraries came from the immunoSEQ multiplex PCR assay. For the multiplex PCR, a mixture combining 60 forward primers for TCR Vbeta segments and 13 reverse primers for TCR Jbeta segments was used. The CDR3 region of rearranged TCR beta genes was amplified from genomic DNA with a multiplex PCR assay. On the Illumina HiSeq System, the amplified TCR beta libraries were sequenced as 87-base-pair reads. As for how the authors treated the data: Across the 600 to 700 repertoires, a later analysis counted tens of millions of unique TCR beta chains, around 10 million of which were shared by at least two donors. To remove PCR and sequencing errors, raw reads were error-corrected and collapsed into unique sequences using a nearest-neighbor algorithm that merged closely related sequences. CDR3 sequences were aligned to IMGT reference sequences to assign V, D and J gene segments. Each retained sequence needed at least a six-nucleotide match to both a V gene segment and a J gene segment. Rearrangements were classified as productive when the CDR3 lacked stop codons and remained in frame with V and J, and all other rearrangements were classified as non-productive. CDR3 was defined by IMGT convention, running from the second conserved V-encoded cysteine to the conserved J-encoded phenylalanine. The earlier analysis of 587 of the donors excluded sequences that lacked an unambiguous match to a single V gene segment. In an earlier analysis of approximately 550 of the donors, V segments were called functional above 56.7% productive rearrangements and were called segregating when the between-donor standard deviation exceeded 5%. A statistical classification framework was developed to diagnose cytomegalovirus status using the catalog of TCR beta chain sequences. In a later analysis, TCR nucleotide sequences were compared against IMGT/GENE-DB human TR gene sequences so that V and J genes could be assigned. A later analysis assigned CDR3 sequences and most-parsimonious VDJ recombination scenarios with the TCRdist pipeline. In a later analysis, each TCR beta chain was defined by its CDR3 amino acid sequence together with its V-gene family, and reads lacking a unique V-gene family were excluded. To address suspected cross-contamination and a sequencing artifact, a later analysis removed a few hundred highly shared, low-generation-probability nucleotide sequences. In a later analysis, a clonal expansion index for each public chain was calculated from normalized within-repertoire ranks of inferred template counts. In a later analysis, generation probabilities were computed with a VDJ recombination model fitted to out-of-frame rearrangements, and the resulting probabilities were checked against IGoR. In a later analysis, hypergeometric tests were used to score TCR-TCR, TCR-HLA and TCR-CMV co-occurrence, with a repertoire-size bias correction applied to TCR pairs. In a later analysis, false discovery rates were estimated by permuting HLA or CMV assignments 20 times. A later analysis grouped co-occurring TCRs with DBSCAN, adding TCRdist sequence similarity when clustering within HLA-allele-positive subsets. Repertoires with fewer than 30,000 or more than 120,000 public chains, plus five repertoires with anomalous nucleotide sharing, were excluded from co-occurrence clustering. Imported from immuneACCESS, the table was reduced by TCRdb to in-frame sequences with V and J called. These copies leave out some clones; in studies compared against another copy, an unresolved V gene accounts for under half, and the cause of the remainder is not known. D and trimming come from the DNA, and the V and J calls and clone size come from that table. This sample holds over 150,000 clones; 68% were observed only once. Of the sample, 2.5% to 3% is held by the ten largest clones.

A word on this clone: Its antigen is currently not known. No per-base quality is available; no much larger clone lies one base away.

There are 15 amino acids in the CDR3, from cysteine to phenylalanine inclusive. Kept here is only the CDR3 DNA, which spans 45 bases and is read in frame from base 1. CDR1 and CDR2 were assigned from the germline V gene as SGHAT and FQNNGV. V and J are truncated by 1 base and 4 bases respectively, leaving an intervening sequence of 10 bases. The cohort consisted of some 730 healthy bone marrow donors. At the time of sampling, every cohort member was nominally healthy, though immune exposures that went unrecorded were likely present. The donor was CMV seropositive and belonged to the group of more than 250 seropositive cohort members. Each donor provided a peripheral blood sample, and peripheral blood mononuclear cells were used for TCR beta sequencing. The Qiagen DNeasy Blood Extraction Kit was used to extract genomic DNA from the blood cell samples.

The TCR was taken from a woman in her 40s in good health and CMV-seropositive. This receptor chain uses TRBV11-2 and TRBJ2-2; TRBD2 is a weak D gene call, 6 bases matching. Sequencing was done on a sample of PBMCs. The CDR3 reads as follows: CASSLAGAGTGELFF. At the DNA level, the sequence is TGTGCCAGCAGCTTAGCGGGAGCGGGCACCGGGGAGCTGTTTTTT.